This TCR beta chain was observed in a study of T cell responses to AZD1222 COVID-19 vaccine. Here immunoSEQ multiplex PCR was the method, and the copy in TCRdb shows in-frame clones only, minus some. Of 170,000 or so clones in the sample, 90% were seen once. The material was peripheral blood, obtained on day 0 of AZD1222 vaccination. The sequence was obtained from an adult in good health.

The CDR3 is CASSPGQGAQGQFF. Here the CDR3 DNA reads TGTGCCAGCAGCCCGGGACAGGGGGCGCAGGGGCAGTTCTTC. V is TRBV7-3 and J is TRBJ2-1; 12 positions match TRBD1. The V segment lost 5 bases and the J segment 12 bases; nucleotides outside the gene matches: 8. In germline, CDR1 is SGHTA, CDR2 FQGTGA. This CDR3 is built from 14 residues.